One sample yielded the 19 T cell receptor beta chains listed below, sequenced in a study of pediatric ulcerative colitis. Using immunoSEQ multiplex PCR, the repertoire was profiled, and TCRdb retains in-frame clones only, with some absent. The repertoire holds some 60,000 clones, with over 65% as singletons. Sequencing was carried out using blood. Receptors originate from a boy younger than 18 with moderate ulcerative colitis.

This clone was seen a few times. The chain employs TRBV11-3 and TRBJ2-3; D might be TRBD1 (6 bases). V was shortened by 5 bases and J by 5 bases, with 17 bases between the two germline ends. This CDR3 has 15 amino acids. From germline, CDR1 is SGHNT and CDR2 YENEEA. The CDR3 nucleotides are TGTGCCAGCAGCCCCGGGACGTCCAGGGGAGATACGCAGTATTTT. This codes for CASSPGTSRGDTQYF.

The gene calls are TRBV27 and TRBJ2-6; 7 bases fit TRBD1. Germline V gene lookup returns CDR1 MNHEY and CDR2 SMNVEV (reference sequence). The CDR3 totals 17 residues. The trim removed 8 bases at V and 2 bases at J, leaving 12 bases unmatched. CDR3 sequence reads: CASSYGTAQTGANVLTF. The CDR3 nucleotides are TGTGCCAGCTCTTATGGGACAGCTCAAACTGGGGCCAACGTCCTGACTTTC.

The chain employs TRBV6-1 and TRBJ2-3; 7 nucleotides align to TRBD1. The CDR3 spans 15 residues. Germline CDR1 reads MNHNS; CDR2 reads SASEGT. J was trimmed by 3 bases and V by 2 bases; bases with no gene match: 5. CDR3 amino acids: CASSEKGARTDTQYF. CDR3 DNA sequence: TGTGCCAGCAGTGAAAAGGGGGCTAGGACAGATACGCAGTATTTT.

CDR3: CASSVSGARFSGANVLTF. Here the CDR3 DNA reads TGTGCCAGCAGCGTTTCGGGGGCGCGTTTTTCTGGGGCCAACGTCCTGACTTTC. The rearrangement links TRBV9 to TRBJ2-6; tentatively, D is TRBD1 or TRBD2 (6 bases each). The germline V gene has CDR1 SGDLS and CDR2 YYNGEE. Trimming took 2 bases from V and 1 from J, leaving 16 bases between them. This CDR3 has 18 residues.

The genes are TRBV18 and TRBJ1-4, with TRBD1 matching 8 bases. This CDR3 is 13 amino acids long. V shed 6 bases, J shed 7 bases, and the junction held 4 bases outside the gene matches. Germline assignment: CDR1 KGHSH and CDR2 LQKENI. The CDR3 nucleotides read TGTGCCAGCTCCCTCGGACAGGGTGAAAAACTGTTTTTT. It specifies CASSLGQGEKLFF.

This chain connects TRBV13 to TRBJ1-1; 10 positions match TRBD1. The V and J ends lost 5 bases and 4 bases, in that order; junction bases with no gene match: 4. CDR3 size: 14 residues. Germline CDR1 PRHDT, CDR2 FYEKMQ (reference sequence). Written as DNA, the CDR3 is TGTGCCAGCAGCCCGTGGACAGGGGGCACTGAAGCTTTCTTT. Residues: CASSPWTGGTEAFF.

The CDR3 is CSAVGGNIQYF. As DNA, the CDR3 is TGCAGTGCCGTGGGGGGGAACATTCAGTACTTC. V gene TRBV20-1 combines with J gene TRBJ2-4, with 7 nucleotides matching TRBD2. Per the germline V gene, CDR1 is DFQATT and CDR2 is SNEGSKA (reference sequence). Germline trimming cut 6 bases from V and 7 bases from J; bases unmatched to any gene: 3. This CDR3 contains 11 residues.

This chain uses TRBV20-1 with TRBJ2-1; D may be TRBD2 (5 bases). CDR1 and CDR2 (germline): DFQATT, SNEGSKA (reference sequence). V lost 3 bases to trimming and J lost 5 bases, with 5 bases between them. The CDR3 extends over 11 amino acids. The CDR3 region has the DNA TGCAGTGCTAGCGGGAACAATGAGCAGTTCTTC. Translation: CSASGNNEQFF.

This chain joins TRBV19 and TRBJ1-5; 7 positions match TRBD1. The CDR3 contains 16 residues. Germline CDR1 and CDR2: LNHDA and SQIVND (reference sequence). V shed 1 base, J shed 5 bases, and the junction held 8 bases outside the gene matches. The CDR3 DNA sequence: TGTGCCAGTAGTATAGCCGGCAGGGGGAAGGATCAGCCCCAGCATTTT. This codes for CASSIAGRGKDQPQHF.

The V gene is TRBV5-4, the J gene TRBJ2-1; 7 bases align to TRBD2. CDR1 SGHNT and CDR2 YYREEE come from the germline V gene (reference sequence). The CDR3 sequence is 16 residues long. V shed 3 bases, J shed 5 bases, and the junction held 11 bases outside the gene matches. CDR3 sequence: CASSSPGLVNDNEQFF. CDR3 bases: TGTGCCAGCAGCTCCCCCGGACTAGTTAACGACAATGAGCAGTTCTTC.

This clone appeared once. The chain combines TRBV9 with TRBJ2-1; D possibly corresponds to TRBD2 (5 bases). V lost 4 bases, J lost 8 bases, and 28 bases lay in between. The germline V gene encodes CDR1 SGDLS and CDR2 YYNGEE. The CDR3 runs 18 residues. The CDR3 is CASSKKEVLTPQSDEQFF. In DNA form, the CDR3 reads TGTGCCAGCAGCAAAAAGGAGGTTTTGACGCCCCAAAGCGATGAGCAGTTCTTC. Together with reference TRBV9 and TRBJ2-1, the CDR3 gives the full variable domain: DSGVTQTPKHLITATGQRVTLRCSPRSGDLSVYWYQQSLDQGLQFLIQYYNGEERAKGNILERFSAQQFPDLHSELNLSSLELGDSALYFCASSKKEVLTPQSDEQFFGPGTRLTVL.

The chain has TRBV20-1 and TRBJ1-4, with D unresolved. This CDR3 is 11 amino acids long. The ends were cut back, 2 bases at V and 14 bases at J, with 12 bases in the middle. Germline lookup yields CDR1 DFQATT and CDR2 SNEGSKA (reference sequence). CDR3 DNA: TGCAGTGCTAGAACTGGCCCTGGGCTGTTTTTT. Protein sequence: CSARTGPGLFF.

DNA for the CDR3: TGTGCCAGCAGCTACCGACAGCCTGAAGCTTTCTTT. It specifies CASSYRQPEAFF. The genes are TRBV7-9 and TRBJ1-1; TRBD1 is a possible D gene (5 bases). The CDR3 is 12 residues long. The germline gives CDR1 SEHNR, CDR2 FQNEAQ (reference sequence). V lost 4 bases to trimming and J lost 6 bases, with 9 bases between them. Supplemented by reference TRBV7-9 and TRBJ1-1, the full variable domain reads DTGVSQNPRHKITKRGQNVTFRCDPISEHNRLYWYRQTLGQGPEFLTYFQNEAQLEKSRLLSDRFSAERPKGSFSTLEIQRTEQGDSAMYLCASSYRQPEAFFGQGTRLTVV.

The chain links TRBV14 to TRBJ1-1; D not resolved. There are 13 residues in the CDR3. Trimming removed 0 bases at V and 1 base at J, with 3 bases between. Germline assignment: CDR1 SGHDN and CDR2 FVKESK. CDR3 sequence reads: CASSQEWNTEAFF. The CDR3 DNA follows: TGTGCCAGCAGCCAAGAGTGGAACACTGAAGCTTTCTTT.

The chain combines TRBV7-9 with TRBJ2-7; tentatively, D is TRBD2 (5 bases). CDR1 and CDR2 from the germline V gene are SEHNR and FQNEAQ (reference sequence). CDR3 length: 12 residues. The V end lost 4 bases, the J end lost 6 bases, and 10 bases lay between the germline ends. The CDR3 nucleotides are TGTGCCAGCAGCTATGCGGGTCTCGAGCAGTACTTC. It specifies CASSYAGLEQYF.

The chain employs TRBV5-1 and TRBJ2-3; the D is unclear. Germline values: CDR1 SGHRS, CDR2 YFSETQ. The CDR3 totals 15 residues. The germline V and J ends were trimmed by 4 bases and 0 bases, with 12 bases remaining between them. The CDR3 sequence: CASSVKSGSTDTQYF. The DNA for the CDR3 is TGCGCCAGCAGCGTGAAATCTGGAAGCACAGATACGCAGTATTTT.

V usage is TRBV18 and J usage is TRBJ2-7; D possibly corresponds to TRBD1 (6 bases). This CDR3 is built from 14 residues. Germline loops: CDR1 KGHSH, CDR2 LQKENI. V was trimmed by 4 bases and J by 3 bases, leaving 13 bases between them. The CDR3 reads CASSRGQTHYEQYF. Written as DNA, the CDR3 is TGTGCCAGCTCACGCGGACAGACACACTACGAGCAGTACTTC.

V and J are TRBV4-3 and TRBJ2-3, with D possibly TRBD2 on 5 matching bases. V was cut by 3 bases and J by 6 bases, with 16 bases left in between. Germline CDR1 reads LGHNA; CDR2 reads YSLEER. The CDR3 spans 15 residues. CDR3: CASSHRGSEGDTQYF. In nucleotides, the CDR3 is TGCGCCAGCAGCCACCGCGGGTCCGAGGGCGATACGCAGTATTTT.

The J gene is TRBJ2-5, the V gene TRBV28; D unresolved. CDR3 size: 11 residues. In germline, CDR1 is MDHEN, CDR2 SYDVKM. Trimming took off 3 bases at V and 5 bases at J, with 4 bases between the two ends. The CDR3 here is CASSFSETQYF. CDR3 DNA sequence: TGTGCCAGCAGTTTTTCCGAGACCCAGTACTTC.